Following are 21 T cell receptor beta chains from one sample sequenced in a study of blood T cell repertoires in COVID-19. The assay was immunoSEQ multiplex PCR, and TCRdb's table has in-frame clones only and misses some. The data show 150,000 to 200,000 clones, roughly 80% seen once. Sample: PBMCs or T cells enriched from blood (not recorded which). The source is a middle-aged man who had recovered from COVID-19.

The chain links TRBV5-5 to TRBJ1-4; no definite D call. This CDR3 is built from 13 residues. CDR1 is SGHKS, CDR2 YYEKEE, per germline (reference sequence). Trimming shortened V by 0 bases and J by 4 bases, and 4 bases separated the two germline ends. In nucleotides, the CDR3 is TGTGCCAGCAGCTTGGCTAGTAATGAAAAACTGTTTTTT. It translates to CASSLASNEKLFF.

V and J are TRBV3-1 (or the pseudogene TRBV3-2) and TRBJ1-6, with D perhaps TRBD1 (5 bases). Per the germline V gene, CDR1 is LGHDT and CDR2 is YNNKEL (reference sequence). V gave up 4 bases and J gave up 10 bases, with 14 bases separating them. The CDR3 sequence is 14 residues long. The CDR3 DNA reads TGTGCCAGCAGCCTTTCAGGGAGGGAATCACCCCTCCACTTT. Its protein is CASSLSGRESPLHF.

The genes are TRBV6-5 and TRBJ1-1; no clear D gene. Germline V gives CDR1 MNHEY, CDR2 SVGAGI. The length of the CDR3 is 14 residues. Trimming cost V 6 bases and J 3 bases, with 14 bases left between them. This CDR3 is CASRFLTGDTEAFF. The CDR3 region has the DNA TGTGCCAGCAGATTCCTGACTGGCGACACTGAAGCTTTCTTT.

The chain is built from TRBV10-3 and TRBJ2-3, with 14 bases matching TRBD2. Trimming took 7 bases from V and 1 from J; bases not matched to a gene: 10. The CDR3 totals 18 residues. Germline assignment: CDR1 ENHRY and CDR2 SYGVKD. CDR3 sequence: CAITTGLAGGWGTDTQYF. The CDR3 nucleotides read TGTGCCATCACTACCGGACTAGCGGGGGGTTGGGGCACAGATACGCAGTATTTT.

The rearrangement joins TRBV6-5 to TRBJ1-2, with 9 bases matching TRBD1. The V gene's germline CDR1 is MNHEY and CDR2 SVGAGI. Trimming at V came to 2 bases and at J to 2 bases, leaving 6 bases not matched to a gene. The CDR3 is made up of 16 amino acids. The CDR3 sequence is CASSYGTGTPNYGYTF. In DNA, the CDR3 is TGTGCCAGCAGTTACGGGACAGGGACCCCAAACTATGGCTACACCTTC.

The rearrangement uses TRBV7-3 and TRBJ2-2; possible D gene TRBD2, 5 bases. The germline V gene encodes CDR1 SGHTA and CDR2 FQGTGA. This CDR3 is 16 amino acids long. V lost 4 bases to trimming and J lost 3 bases, with 15 bases between them. CDR3 sequence: CASSSRGQPYTGELFF. DNA for the CDR3: TGTGCCAGCAGCTCCCGCGGGCAGCCATACACCGGGGAGCTGTTTTTT.

The gene calls are TRBV10-3 and TRBJ2-7, with a possible D match to TRBD2 (6 bases). Trimming pared 0 bases from V and 0 bases from J, leaving 6 bases between. CDR1 and CDR2 from the germline V gene are ENHRY and SYGVKD. CDR3 size: 14 residues. The CDR3 protein is CAISESRDSYEQYF. Here the CDR3 DNA reads TGTGCCATCAGTGAGTCGCGGGACTCCTACGAGCAGTACTTC.

This rearrangement joins TRBV10-1 to TRBJ1-5; D remains ambiguous. V was trimmed by 7 bases and J by 0 bases, leaving 16 bases between them. CDR3 length: 16 amino acids. Germline V gene data show CDR1 as WNHNN and CDR2 as SYGVQD (reference sequence). The CDR3, as DNA: TGCGCCAGCACCCGCATGGCCCTTAATAGCAATCAGCCCCAGCATTTT. This encodes CASTRMALNSNQPQHF.

The rearrangement joins TRBV12-3 or TRBV12-4 to TRBJ1-3, with D unresolved. There are 11 residues in the CDR3. V was pared by 8 bases and J by 8 bases, with 10 bases between. CDR3 protein: CASGEVDTIYF. For the CDR3, the DNA is TGTGCCAGCGGCGAGGTAGACACCATATATTTT.

V usage is TRBV11-2 and J usage is TRBJ1-5, with no clear D. CDR1 is SGHAT and CDR2 is FQNNGV in the germline V gene. V lost 1 base to trimming and J lost 0 bases, with 7 bases between them. The CDR3 has 15 residues. The CDR3 reads CASSLASDSNQPQHF. In nucleotides, the CDR3 is TGTGCCAGCAGCTTAGCCTCAGATAGCAATCAGCCCCAGCATTTT.

This clone is a singleton in its sample. V gene TRBV7-3 combines with J gene TRBJ2-1; tentative D call: TRBD2 (6 bases). CDR3 length: 16 residues. The V gene's germline CDR1 is SGHTA and CDR2 FQGTGA. Trimming removed 1 base at V and 7 bases at J, with 17 bases between. The CDR3 nucleotides are TGTGCCAGCAGCTTAAAAGGGACTTCCCACCGGAATGAGCAGTTCTTC. Translating it yields CASSLKGTSHRNEQFF.

This clone was seen a single time. V is TRBV6-5 and J is TRBJ2-7, with TRBD1 matching over 10 bases. V was clipped by 7 bases and J by 1 base; unmatched bases: 7. CDR3 length: 15 residues. CDR1 and CDR2 from the germline V gene are MNHEY and SVGAGI. The CDR3 region is CASTQGQGISYEQYF. The CDR3 DNA follows: TGTGCCAGCACCCAGGGACAGGGGATTTCCTACGAGCAGTACTTC.

In its sample, this clone was seen once. One end of the junction is discordant with germline, which a read error may explain. V and J are TRBV11-2 and TRBJ1-1, with unresolved D. Germline V gives CDR1 SGHAT, CDR2 FQNNGV. The CDR3 runs to 13 residues. The CDR3: CASSIDLFTEAFF. The CDR3, as DNA: TGTGCCAGCAGCATAGACCTATTCACTGAAGCTTTCTTT. Using reference TRBV11-2 and TRBJ1-1 for the parts outside the CDR3, the full variable domain is EAGVAQSPRYKIIEKRQSVAFWCNPISGHATLYWYQQILGQGPKLLIQFQNNGVVDDSQLPKDRFSAERLKGVDSTLKIQPAKLEDSAVYLCASSIDLFTEAFFGQGTRLTVV.

This chain uses TRBV5-1 with TRBJ1-1, with TRBD1 as a possible D gene (6 bases). The CDR3 spans 15 residues. Between the trimmed V and J ends, which lost 2 bases and 0 bases, there was a span of 11 bases. Germline-derived CDR1 and CDR2 are SGHRS and YFSETQ. The CDR3 coding sequence is TGCGCCAGCAGCTTCCGGACAGTCATGAACACTGAAGCTTTCTTT. Its protein is CASSFRTVMNTEAFF.

The chain is built from TRBV11-2 and TRBJ2-7; D perhaps matches TRBD1 (5 bases). The V gene's germline CDR1 is SGHAT and CDR2 FQNNGV. V shed 4 bases and J shed 0 bases, with 19 bases lying between them. The CDR3 sequence is 17 residues long. CDR3 protein: CASSSGPQGLSSYEQYF. CDR3 coding DNA: TGTGCCAGCAGCTCCGGACCCCAGGGCTTAAGCTCCTACGAGCAGTACTTC.

The CDR3 sequence: CASSNTGELFF. The CDR3 nucleotides read TGTGCCAGCTCAAACACCGGGGAGCTGTTTTTT. The chain uses TRBV2 and TRBJ2-2; D gene uncertain. Germline V gene data show CDR1 as SNHLY and CDR2 as FYNNEI. Trimming pared 8 bases from V and 2 bases from J, leaving 3 bases between. The CDR3 runs 11 residues.

The chain recombines TRBV3-1 (or the pseudogene TRBV3-2) with TRBJ2-3, with D possibly being TRBD1 (5 bases). This CDR3 is 16 amino acids long. The germline CDR1 and CDR2 sequences are LGHDT and YNNKEL (reference sequence). V lost 3 bases to trimming and J lost 3 bases, with 16 bases between them. CDR3 sequence (DNA): TGTGCCAGCAGCCACAGATCGGCAGGGTGGACAGATACGCAGTATTTT. Amino acids: CASSHRSAGWTDTQYF.

V gene TRBV5-1 combines with J gene TRBJ1-3, with a possible D match to TRBD1 (5 bases). Trimming cost V 4 bases and J 4 bases, with 15 bases left between them. Per germline, CDR1 SGHRS and CDR2 YFSETQ. The CDR3 sequence is 15 residues long. The CDR3 sequence: CASSPYDSLGNTIYF. CDR3 coding DNA: TGCGCCAGCAGCCCATACGACAGCTTAGGAAACACCATATATTTT. Together with reference TRBV5-1 and TRBJ1-3, the CDR3 gives the full variable domain: KAGVTQTPRYLIKTRGQQVTLSCSPISGHRSVSWYQQTPGQGLQFLFEYFSETQRNKGNFPGRFSGRQFSNSRSEMNVSTLELGDSALYLCASSPYDSLGNTIYFGEGSWLTVV.

The chain recombines TRBV7-3 with TRBJ1-1; TRBD1 aligns across 8 bases. V was pared by 2 bases and J by 6 bases, with 8 bases of the junction left unmatched. CDR3 size: 15 residues. Germline-derived CDR1 and CDR2 are SGHTA and FQGTGA. In DNA, the CDR3 is TGTGCCAGCAGCTTATTACCAGGGGGCGATTCTGAAGCTTTCTTT. Translation gives CASSLLPGGDSEAFF.

The rearrangement links TRBV7-2 to TRBJ1-1, with a possible D match to TRBD1 (6 bases). Germline CDR1 and CDR2: SGHTA and FQGNSA. With 1 base removed from V and 0 bases from J, the gap between germline ends came to 12 bases. The CDR3 covers 16 residues. CDR3 sequence (DNA): TGTGCCAGCAGCTTAGGTGGGGGCAGGATGAACACTGAAGCTTTCTTT. It encodes CASSLGGGRMNTEAFF.

The chain is built from TRBV5-8 and TRBJ1-1; D is possibly TRBD1 (6 bases). Trimming took off 2 bases at V and 4 bases at J, with 9 bases between the two ends. The CDR3 extends over 13 amino acids. Germline CDR1 SGHTS, CDR2 YDEGEE. The CDR3 here is CASSFQGRTEAFF. CDR3 sequence (DNA): TGTGCCAGCAGCTTTCAGGGGCGCACTGAAGCTTTCTTT. Based on the CDR3 plus reference TRBV5-8 and TRBJ1-1, the full variable domain is EAGVTQSPTHLIKTRGQQATLRCSPISGHTSVYWYQQALGLGLQFLLWYDEGEERNRGNFPPRFSGRQFPNYSSELNVNALELEDSALYLCASSFQGRTEAFFGQGTRLTVV.